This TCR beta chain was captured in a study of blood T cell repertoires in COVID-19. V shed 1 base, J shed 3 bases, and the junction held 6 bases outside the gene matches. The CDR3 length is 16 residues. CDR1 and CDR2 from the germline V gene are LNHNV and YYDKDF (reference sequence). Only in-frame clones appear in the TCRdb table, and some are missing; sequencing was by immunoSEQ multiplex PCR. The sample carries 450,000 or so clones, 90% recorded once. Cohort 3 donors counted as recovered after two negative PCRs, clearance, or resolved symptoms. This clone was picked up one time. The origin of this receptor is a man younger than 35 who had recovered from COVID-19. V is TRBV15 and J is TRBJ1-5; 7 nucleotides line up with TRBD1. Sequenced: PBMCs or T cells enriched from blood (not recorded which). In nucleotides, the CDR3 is TGTGCCACCAGCAGAGTTGAGGGACAGCCCAATCAGCCCCAGCATTTT. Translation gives CATSRVEGQPNQPQHF.